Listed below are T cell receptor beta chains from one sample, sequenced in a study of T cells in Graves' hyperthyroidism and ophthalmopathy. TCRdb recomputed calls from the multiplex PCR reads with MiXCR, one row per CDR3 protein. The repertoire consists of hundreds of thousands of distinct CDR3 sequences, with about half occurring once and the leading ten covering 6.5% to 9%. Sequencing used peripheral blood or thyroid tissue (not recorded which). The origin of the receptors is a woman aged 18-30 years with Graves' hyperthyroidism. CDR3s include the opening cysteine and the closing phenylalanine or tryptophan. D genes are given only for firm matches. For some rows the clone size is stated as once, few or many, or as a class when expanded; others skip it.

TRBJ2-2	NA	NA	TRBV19	CASSIAKGLDGELFF	TGTGCCAGTAGTATAGCGAAGGGGCTTGACGGGGAGCTGTTTTTT
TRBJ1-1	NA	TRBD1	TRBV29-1	CSLAQGERGTEAFF	TGCAGCTTGGCACAGGGGGAACGCGGCACTGAAGCTTTCTTT
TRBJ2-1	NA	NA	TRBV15	CATSLLRLGSSYNEQFF	TGTGCCACCAGCCTTCTTCGTCTAGGCAGCTCCTACAATGAGCAGTTCTTC
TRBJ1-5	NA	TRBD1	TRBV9	CASDSTDRDQPQHF	TGTGCCAGCGACTCGACGGACAGGGACCAGCCCCAGCATTTT
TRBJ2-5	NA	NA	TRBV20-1	CSARVNRDQEAQYF	TGCAGTGCTAGAGTAAACAGGGACCAAGAGGCCCAGTACTTC
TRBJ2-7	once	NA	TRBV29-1	CSVEGAGLGSEQYF	TGCAGCGTTGAAGGAGCAGGGCTTGGCTCCGAGCAGTACTTC
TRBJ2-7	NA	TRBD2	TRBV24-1	CATSDSQGTSGRVQYF	TGTGCCACCAGTGATTCCCAGGGGACTAGCGGGAGGGTGCAGTACTTC
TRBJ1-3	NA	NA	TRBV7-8	CASSQDQRAGNTIYF	TGCGCCAGCAGCCAAGACCAACGGGCAGGAAACACCATATATTTT
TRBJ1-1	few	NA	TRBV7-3	CASSLSPGNTEAFF	TGTGCCAGCAGCTTATCCCCAGGGAACACTGAAGCTTTCTTT
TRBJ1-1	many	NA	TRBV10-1	CASSVRGWTEAFF	TGCGCCAGCAGTGTAAGGGGTTGGACTGAAGCTTTCTTT
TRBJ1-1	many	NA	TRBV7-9	CASSRQPEVTEAFF	TGTGCCAGCAGCCGTCAACCGGAGGTCACTGAAGCTTTCTTT
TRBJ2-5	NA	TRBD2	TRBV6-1	CASRLASGLSFETQYF	TGTGCCAGCCGGTTGGCTAGCGGGCTTTCTTTCGAGACCCAGTACTTC
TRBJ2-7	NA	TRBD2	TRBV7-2	CASSRDGGSFYEQYF	TGTGCCAGCAGCCGAGATGGCGGGAGCTTTTATGAGCAGTACTTC
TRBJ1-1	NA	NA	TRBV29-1	CSATQGYTEAFF	TGCAGCGCCACACAGGGTTACACTGAAGCTTTCTTT
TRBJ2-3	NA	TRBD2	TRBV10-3	CASSSSGRADTQYF	TGTGCCAGCAGTTCTAGCGGGAGGGCAGATACGCAGTATTTT
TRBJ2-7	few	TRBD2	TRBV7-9	CASSLYAGGMIYEQYF	TGTGCCAGCAGCTTGTACGCGGGAGGGATGATATACGAGCAGTACTTC
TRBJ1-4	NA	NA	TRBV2	CASSLPGPEEKLFF	TGTGCCAGCAGCCTTCCGGGACCCGAGGAGAAACTGTTTTTT
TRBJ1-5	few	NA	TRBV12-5	CASGPTGNQPQHF	TGTGCTAGTGGGCCCACGGGCAATCAGCCCCAGCATTTT
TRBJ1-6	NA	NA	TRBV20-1	CSAKQSSYNSPLHF	TGCAGTGCAAAACAGAGCTCCTATAATTCACCCCTCCACTTT
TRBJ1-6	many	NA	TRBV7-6	CASSLAGTDSPLHF	TGTGCCAGCAGCTTAGCAGGCACCGATTCACCCCTCCACTTT
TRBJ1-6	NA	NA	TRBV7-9	CACEEAGSPLHF	TGTGCGTGCGAAGAGGCAGGGTCACCCCTCCACTTT
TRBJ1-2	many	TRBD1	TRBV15	CATSHKTGIEGYTF	TGTGCCACCAGTCATAAGACAGGGATCGAAGGCTACACCTTC
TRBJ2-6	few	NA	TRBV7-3	CASSQRTPKSSGANVLTF	TGCGCCAGCAGCCAGAGGACACCCAAGAGCTCTGGGGCCAACGTCCTGACTTTC
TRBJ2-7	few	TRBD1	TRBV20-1	CSAQGAYEQYF	TGCAGTGCCCAGGGGGCGTACGAGCAGTACTTC
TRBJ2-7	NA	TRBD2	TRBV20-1	CSARDRREDSYEQYF	TGCAGTGCTAGAGATCGGCGGGAGGACTCCTACGAGCAGTACTTC
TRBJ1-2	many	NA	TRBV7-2	CASSLNSYYGYTF	TGTGCCAGCAGCTTGAACAGCTACTATGGCTACACCTTC
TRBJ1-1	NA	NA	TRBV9	CASSVLWGGEAFF	TGTGCCAGCAGCGTTTTGTGGGGGGGAGAAGCTTTCTTT
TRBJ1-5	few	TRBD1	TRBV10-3	CASRGTSNQPQHF	TGTGCCAGCAGGGGGACGAGCAATCAGCCCCAGCATTTT
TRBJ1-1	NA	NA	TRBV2	CASLPSMNIEAFF	TGTGCCAGCTTACCCAGTATGAACATTGAAGCTTTCTTT
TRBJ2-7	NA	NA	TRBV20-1	CSALPSLGGAGEQYF	TGCAGTGCTCTCCCTTCTTTGGGGGGCGCAGGTGAGCAGTACTTC